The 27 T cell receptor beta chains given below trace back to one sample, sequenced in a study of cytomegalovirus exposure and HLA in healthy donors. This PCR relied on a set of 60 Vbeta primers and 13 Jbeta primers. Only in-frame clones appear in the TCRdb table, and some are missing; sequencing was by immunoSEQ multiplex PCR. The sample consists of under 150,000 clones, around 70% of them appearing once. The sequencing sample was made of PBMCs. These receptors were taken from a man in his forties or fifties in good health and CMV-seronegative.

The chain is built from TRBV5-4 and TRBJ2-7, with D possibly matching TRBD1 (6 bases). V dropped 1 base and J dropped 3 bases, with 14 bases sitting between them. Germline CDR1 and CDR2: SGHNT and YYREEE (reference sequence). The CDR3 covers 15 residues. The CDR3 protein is CASSLSRQGIYEQYF. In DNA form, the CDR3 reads TGTGCCAGCAGCTTGTCTCGGCAGGGGATCTACGAGCAGTACTTC.

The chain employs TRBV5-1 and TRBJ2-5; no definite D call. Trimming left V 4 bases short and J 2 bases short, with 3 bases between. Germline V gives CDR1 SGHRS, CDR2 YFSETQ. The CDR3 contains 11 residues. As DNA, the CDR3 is TGCGCCAGCAGCCAACAAGAGACCCAGTACTTC. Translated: CASSQQETQYF.

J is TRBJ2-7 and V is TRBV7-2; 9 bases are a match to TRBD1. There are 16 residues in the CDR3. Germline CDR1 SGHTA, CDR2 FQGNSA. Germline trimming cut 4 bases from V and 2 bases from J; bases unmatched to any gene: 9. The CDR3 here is CASSSDPGQGPYEQYF. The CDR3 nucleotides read TGTGCCAGCAGCTCGGATCCGGGACAGGGACCCTACGAGCAGTACTTC.

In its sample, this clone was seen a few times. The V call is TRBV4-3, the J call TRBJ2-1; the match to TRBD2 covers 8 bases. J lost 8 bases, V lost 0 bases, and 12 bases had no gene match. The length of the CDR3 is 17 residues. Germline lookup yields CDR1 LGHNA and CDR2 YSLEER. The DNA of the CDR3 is TGCGCCAGCAGCCAAGATTGGGCCGGACTAGCCCCCCATGAGCAGTTCTTC. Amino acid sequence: CASSQDWAGLAPHEQFF.

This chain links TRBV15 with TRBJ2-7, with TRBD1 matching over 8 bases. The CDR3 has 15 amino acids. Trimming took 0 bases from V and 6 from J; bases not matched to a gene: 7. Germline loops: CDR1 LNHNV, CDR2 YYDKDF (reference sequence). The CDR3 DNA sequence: TGTGCCACCAGCAGAGATATGCGGACAGGGAGCGAGCAGTACTTC. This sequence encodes CATSRDMRTGSEQYF. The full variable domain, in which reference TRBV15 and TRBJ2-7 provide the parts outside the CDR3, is DAMVIQNPRYQVTQFGKPVTLSCSQTLNHNVMYWYQQKSSQAPKLLFHYYDKDFNNEADTPDNFQSRRPNTSFCFLDIRSPGLGDTAMYLCATSRDMRTGSEQYFGPGTRLTVT.

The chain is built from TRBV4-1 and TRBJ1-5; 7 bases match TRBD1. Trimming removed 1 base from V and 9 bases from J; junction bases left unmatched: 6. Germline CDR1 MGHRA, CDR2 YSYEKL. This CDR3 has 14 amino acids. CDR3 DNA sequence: TGCGCCAGCAGCCAAGGACAGGGCTCCCGGCCCCAGCATTTT. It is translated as CASSQGQGSRPQHF.

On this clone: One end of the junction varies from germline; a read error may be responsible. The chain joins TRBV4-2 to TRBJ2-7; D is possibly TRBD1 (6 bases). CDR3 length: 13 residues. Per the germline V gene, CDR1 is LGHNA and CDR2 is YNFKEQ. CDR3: CASSQDKGTSPNF. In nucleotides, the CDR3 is TGTGCCAGCAGCCAAGATAAGGGGACAAGCCCCAACTTC.

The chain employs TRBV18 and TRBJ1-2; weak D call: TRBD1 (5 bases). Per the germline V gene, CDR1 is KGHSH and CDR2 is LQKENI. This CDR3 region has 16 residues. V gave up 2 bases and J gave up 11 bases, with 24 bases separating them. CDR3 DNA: TGTGCCAGCTCACCAGTTAGCAACTTCGGGGGAAGCGGATACACCTTC. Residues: CASSPVSNFGGSGYTF.

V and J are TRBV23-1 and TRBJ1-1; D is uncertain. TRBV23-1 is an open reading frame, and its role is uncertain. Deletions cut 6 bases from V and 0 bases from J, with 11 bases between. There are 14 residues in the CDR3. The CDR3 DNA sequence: TGCGCCAGCAGAGTAGACAAGCTGAACACTGAAGCTTTCTTT. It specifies CASRVDKLNTEAFF.

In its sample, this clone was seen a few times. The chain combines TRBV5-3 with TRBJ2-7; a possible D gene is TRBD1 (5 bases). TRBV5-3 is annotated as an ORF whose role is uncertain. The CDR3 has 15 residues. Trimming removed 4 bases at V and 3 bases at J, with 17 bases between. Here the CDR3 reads CARSEDEGECYEQYF. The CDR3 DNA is TGTGCCAGAAGCGAAGATGAAGGGGAATGCTACGAGCAGTACTTC.

The CDR3 DNA sequence: TGTGCCAGCAGCCCGAGCTACAGGGCCCACGAGCAGTACTTC. This translates into CASSPSYRAHEQYF. The chain joins TRBV5-6 to TRBJ2-7; tentatively, D is TRBD1 (6 bases). The CDR3 runs to 14 residues. Between the trimmed V and J ends, which lost 4 bases and 5 bases, there was a span of 16 bases. The germline V gene encodes CDR1 SGHDT and CDR2 YYEEEE. Together with reference TRBV5-6 and TRBJ2-7, the CDR3 gives the full variable domain: DAGVTQSPTHLIKTRGQQVTLRCSPKSGHDTVSWYQQALGQGPQFIFQYYEEEERQRGNFPDRFSGHQFPNYSSELNVNALLLGDSALYLCASSPSYRAHEQYFGPGTRLTVT.

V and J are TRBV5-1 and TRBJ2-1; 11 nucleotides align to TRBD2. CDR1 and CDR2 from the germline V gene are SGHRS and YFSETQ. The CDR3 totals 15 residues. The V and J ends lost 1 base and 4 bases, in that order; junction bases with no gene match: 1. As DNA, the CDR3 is TGCGCCAGCAGCTTGACTAGCGGGAGATACAATGAGCAGTTCTTC. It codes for CASSLTSGRYNEQFF.

The CDR3 spells CASSPNLGANTEAFF. The CDR3 DNA reads as TGTGCCAGCAGCCCGAACCTGGGGGCGAACACTGAAGCTTTCTTT. The chain joins TRBV14 to TRBJ1-1; possible D gene TRBD1, 6 bases. Trimming left V 4 bases short and J 1 base short, with 13 bases between. Germline CDR1 is SGHDN and CDR2 is FVKESK. The CDR3 has 15 amino acids.

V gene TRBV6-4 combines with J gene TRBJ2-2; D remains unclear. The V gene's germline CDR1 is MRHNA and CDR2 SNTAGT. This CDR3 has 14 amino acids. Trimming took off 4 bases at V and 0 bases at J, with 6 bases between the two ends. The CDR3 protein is CASSVQPNTGELFF. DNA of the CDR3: TGTGCCAGCAGTGTACAGCCGAACACCGGGGAGCTGTTTTTT.

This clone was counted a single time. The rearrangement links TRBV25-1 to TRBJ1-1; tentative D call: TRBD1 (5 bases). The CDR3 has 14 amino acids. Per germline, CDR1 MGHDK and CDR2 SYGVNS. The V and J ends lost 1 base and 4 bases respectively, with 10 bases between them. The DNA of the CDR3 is TGTGCCAGCAGTGAATCCAGGGTCGGCACTGAAGCTTTCTTT. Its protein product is CASSESRVGTEAFF.

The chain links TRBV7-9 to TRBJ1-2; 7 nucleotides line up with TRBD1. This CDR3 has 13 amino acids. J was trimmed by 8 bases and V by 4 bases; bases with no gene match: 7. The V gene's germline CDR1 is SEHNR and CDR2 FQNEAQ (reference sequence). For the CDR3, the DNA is TGTGCCAGCAGCTACTCACAGGGGTGGGGCTACACCTTC. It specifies CASSYSQGWGYTF.

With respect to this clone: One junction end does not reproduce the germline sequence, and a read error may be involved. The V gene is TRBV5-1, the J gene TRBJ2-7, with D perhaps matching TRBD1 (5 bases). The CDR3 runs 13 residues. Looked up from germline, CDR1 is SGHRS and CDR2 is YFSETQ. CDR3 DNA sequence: TGCGCCAGCAGCACGACAGTTCAGTACGAGCAGTGCTTC. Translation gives CASSTTVQYEQCF.

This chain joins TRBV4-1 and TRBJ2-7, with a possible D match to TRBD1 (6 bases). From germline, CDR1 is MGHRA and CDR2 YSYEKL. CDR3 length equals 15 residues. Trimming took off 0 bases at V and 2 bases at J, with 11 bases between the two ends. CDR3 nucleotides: TGCGCCAGCAGCCAAGATAGGACAGTCCCCTACGAGCAGTACTTC. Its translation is CASSQDRTVPYEQYF.

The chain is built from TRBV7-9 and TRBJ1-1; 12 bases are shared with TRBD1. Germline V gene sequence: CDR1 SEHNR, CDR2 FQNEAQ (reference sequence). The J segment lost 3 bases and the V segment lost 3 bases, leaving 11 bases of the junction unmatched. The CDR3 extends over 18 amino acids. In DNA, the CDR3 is TGTGCCAGCAGCTTGGCTGGGGGACAGGGGGCGCGAGACACTGAAGCTTTCTTT. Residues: CASSLAGGQGARDTEAFF.

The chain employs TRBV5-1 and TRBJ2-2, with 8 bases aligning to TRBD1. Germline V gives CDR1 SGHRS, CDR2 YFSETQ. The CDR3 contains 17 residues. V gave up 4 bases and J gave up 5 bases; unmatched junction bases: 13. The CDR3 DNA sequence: TGCGCCAGCAGCCCGGGAGCCGGGACAGGAATGACCGGGGAGCTGTTTTTT. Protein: CASSPGAGTGMTGELFF.

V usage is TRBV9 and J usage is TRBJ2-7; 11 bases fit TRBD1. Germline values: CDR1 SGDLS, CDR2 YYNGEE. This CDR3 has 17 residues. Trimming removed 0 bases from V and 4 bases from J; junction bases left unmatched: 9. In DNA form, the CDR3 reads TGTGCCAGCAGCGTAGTTTTCGGGACAGGGGGATGGTACGAGCAGTACTTC. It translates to CASSVVFGTGGWYEQYF.

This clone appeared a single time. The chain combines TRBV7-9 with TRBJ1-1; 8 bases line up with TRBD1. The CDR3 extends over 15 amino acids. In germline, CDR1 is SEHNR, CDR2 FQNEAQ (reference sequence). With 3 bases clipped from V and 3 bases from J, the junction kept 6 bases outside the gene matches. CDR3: CASSFSTGGDTEAFF. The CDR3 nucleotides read TGTGCCAGCAGCTTCTCCACAGGGGGTGACACTGAAGCTTTCTTT.

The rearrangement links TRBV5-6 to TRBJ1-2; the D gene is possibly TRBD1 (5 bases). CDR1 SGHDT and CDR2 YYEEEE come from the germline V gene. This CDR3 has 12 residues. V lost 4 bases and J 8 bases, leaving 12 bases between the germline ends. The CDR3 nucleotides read TGTGCCAGCAGCCGTTCGGGGGGGGGCTACACCTTC. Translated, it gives CASSRSGGGYTF.

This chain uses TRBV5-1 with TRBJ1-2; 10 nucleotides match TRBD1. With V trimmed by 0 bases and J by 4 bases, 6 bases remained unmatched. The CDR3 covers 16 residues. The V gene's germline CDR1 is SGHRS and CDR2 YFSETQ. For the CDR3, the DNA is TGCGCCAGCAGCTTGGAACCGGGACAGGGGATCTATGGCTACACCTTC. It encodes CASSLEPGQGIYGYTF.

The CDR3 spells CASTHRGLLYGYTF. CDR3 DNA sequence: TGTGCCAGCACCCACAGGGGCCTCCTCTATGGCTACACCTTC. The V gene is TRBV2, the J gene TRBJ1-2; TRBD1 matches at 7 bases. The germline gives CDR1 SNHLY, CDR2 FYNNEI. With 7 bases clipped from V and 4 bases from J, the junction kept 9 bases outside the gene matches. CDR3 size: 14 residues.

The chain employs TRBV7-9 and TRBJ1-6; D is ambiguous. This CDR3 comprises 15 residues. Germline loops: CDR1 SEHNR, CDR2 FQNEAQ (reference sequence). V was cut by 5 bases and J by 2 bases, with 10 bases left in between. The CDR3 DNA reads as TGTGCCAGCAGCCCCGACTTCACCTATAATTCACCCCTCCACTTT. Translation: CASSPDFTYNSPLHF.

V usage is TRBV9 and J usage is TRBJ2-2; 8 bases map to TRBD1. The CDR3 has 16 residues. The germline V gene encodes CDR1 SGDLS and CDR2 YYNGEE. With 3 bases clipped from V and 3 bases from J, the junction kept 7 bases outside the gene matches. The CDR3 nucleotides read TGTGCCAGCAGCGGGTCAGGACAGGGTCACACCGGGGAGCTGTTTTTT. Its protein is CASSGSGQGHTGELFF.